This TCR beta chain emerged from a study of cytomegalovirus exposure and HLA in healthy donors. The study ran its PCR with 60 Vbeta and 13 Jbeta primers. Using immunoSEQ multiplex PCR, the repertoire was profiled, and TCRdb retains in-frame clones only, with some absent. There are 180,000 or so clones in the sample; 80% to 90% occur only once, and about 0.8% lies in the top ten. The specimen was PBMCs. The receptor comes from a woman between 18 and 30 years old in good health and CMV-seronegative.

This CDR3 is CASGRQGAGTDTQYF. The CDR3, as DNA: TGTGCCAGCGGCAGACAGGGTGCCGGCACAGATACGCAGTATTTT. The gene calls are TRBV28 and TRBJ2-3; 7 bases line up with TRBD1. The J segment lost 1 base and the V segment lost 8 bases, leaving 9 bases of the junction unmatched. CDR3 length: 15 amino acids. CDR1 is MDHEN and CDR2 is SYDVKM in the germline V gene.